A single sample is the source of the 27 T cell receptor beta chains below, sequenced in a study of cytotoxic CD8 clonotypes in ibrutinib-treated CLL. Here immunoSEQ multiplex PCR was the method, and the copy in TCRdb shows in-frame clones only, minus some. The sample records about 150,000 clones, 79% being singletons. The specimen was PBMCs, collected after 12 months of ibrutinib treatment. These receptors all stem from a human donor with chronic lymphocytic leukemia.

The chain links TRBV28 to TRBJ1-5; 9 positions match TRBD1. CDR1 and CDR2 (germline): MDHEN, SYDVKM. This CDR3 is 16 amino acids long. Trimming cost V 7 bases and J 7 bases; bases outside gene matches: 14. The CDR3 DNA sequence: TGTGCCAGCAACAAACCCGGGACAGGGTTCAGGCAGCCCCAGCATTTT. Amino acid sequence: CASNKPGTGFRQPQHF.

In its sample, this clone was seen a few times. The chain recombines TRBV4-2 with TRBJ1-5; D might be TRBD1 (6 bases). Germline CDR1 reads LGHNA; CDR2 reads YNFKEQ. The CDR3 loop spans 15 amino acids. The V and J ends lost 1 base and 5 bases respectively, with 12 bases between them. For the CDR3, the DNA is TGTGCCAGCAGCCAAGTTGGGGGCGCGGATCAGCCCCAGCATTTT. It yields the protein CASSQVGGADQPQHF.

This clone was counted once. This chain links TRBV19 with TRBJ1-5, with 12 bases fitting TRBD1. Unmatched junction bases numbered 3, after V lost 6 bases and J lost 6 bases. The CDR3 is made up of 14 amino acids. Per the germline V gene, CDR1 is LNHDA and CDR2 is SQIVND (reference sequence). The CDR3 DNA reads TGTGCCAGTAGCCGGGACAGGGGGCTTCAGCCCCAGCATTTT. Its protein product is CASSRDRGLQPQHF.

Here the CDR3 reads CASSHGLSGPPLMTQYF. The CDR3 nucleotides are TGTGCCAGCTCCCACGGGCTCTCCGGGCCCCCGCTTATGACCCAGTACTTC. The rearrangement links TRBV5-6 to TRBJ2-5, with D unclear. V lost 7 bases and J 7 bases, leaving 29 bases between the germline ends. The CDR3 is made up of 17 amino acids. Germline V lookup: CDR1 SGHDT, CDR2 YYEEEE. The full variable domain, its missing parts supplied by reference TRBV5-6 and TRBJ2-5, is DAGVTQSPTHLIKTRGQQVTLRCSPKSGHDTVSWYQQALGQGPQFIFQYYEEEERQRGNFPDRFSGHQFPNYSSELNVNALLLGDSALYLCASSHGLSGPPLMTQYFGPGTRLLVL.

This chain links TRBV9 with TRBJ2-3; 8 bases are shared with TRBD2. The CDR3 contains 16 residues. CDR1 SGDLS and CDR2 YYNGEE come from the germline V gene. The V gene end was trimmed by 4 bases and the J gene end by 0 bases; junction bases not matched to a gene: 7. Written as DNA, the CDR3 is TGTGCCAGCAGCAAGGGAACTAGCGGCAGCACAGATACGCAGTATTTT. Residues: CASSKGTSGSTDTQYF.

The sample holds one count of this clone. The chain uses TRBV23-1 and TRBJ2-1; 12 bases are a match to TRBD2. TRBV23-1 is identified as an open reading frame with a role that is uncertain. Unmatched junction bases numbered 5, after V lost 2 bases and J lost 9 bases. The CDR3 totals 15 residues. The CDR3 sequence is CASSQGLAGGLEQFF. The CDR3 DNA reads as TGCGCCAGCAGTCAAGGGCTAGCGGGAGGGCTTGAGCAGTTCTTC.

The CDR3 spells CAWSPGVGYTF. The CDR3 DNA follows: TGTGCCTGGAGTCCAGGGGTCGGCTACACCTTC. The chain has TRBV30 and TRBJ1-2; D is possibly TRBD1 (6 bases). The V gene's germline CDR1 is GTSNPN and CDR2 SVGIG (reference sequence). CDR3 size: 11 residues. V was cut by 2 bases and J by 8 bases, with 9 bases left in between. Drawing the rest from reference TRBV30 and TRBJ1-2, the complete variable domain is SQTIHQWPATLVQPVGSPLSLECTVEGTSNPNLYWYRQAAGRGLQLLFYSVGIGQISSEVPQNLSASRPQDRQFILSSKKLLLSDSGFYLCAWSPGVGYTFGSGTRLTVV.

The chain recombines TRBV19 with TRBJ1-5, with D unclear. V was trimmed by 10 bases and J by 2 bases, leaving 15 bases between them. Germline V lookup: CDR1 LNHDA, CDR2 SQIVND (reference sequence). The CDR3 loop spans 14 amino acids. The CDR3 nucleotides are TGTGCCACCCAGGCCGGGGTGGGCAATCAGCCCCAGCATTTT. Translating gives CATQAGVGNQPQHF.

This chain uses TRBV5-1 with TRBJ2-1, with 10 bases that match TRBD2. V was clipped by 4 bases and J by 8 bases; unmatched bases: 9. The CDR3 has 15 residues. The germline CDR1 and CDR2 sequences are SGHRS and YFSETQ. The DNA for the CDR3 is TGCGCCAGCAGCGGGACTAGCGAATATCCACATGAGCAGTTCTTC. This gives the protein CASSGTSEYPHEQFF.

The CDR3 sequence is CASSQGYSEQYF. The CDR3 nucleotides read TGTGCCAGCAGCCAAGGCTATTCGGAGCAGTACTTC. This chain uses TRBV14 with TRBJ2-7; unclear D gene. Germline lookup yields CDR1 SGHDN and CDR2 FVKESK. The CDR3 length is 12 residues. V was clipped by 1 base and J by 7 bases, with 8 bases between them.

This clone was seen a single time. The V gene is TRBV10-3, the J gene TRBJ2-6; TRBD2 agrees at 11 bases. CDR3 length equals 18 residues. V was clipped by 0 bases and J by 0 bases; unmatched bases: 1. Looked up from germline, CDR1 is ENHRY and CDR2 is SYGVKD. DNA for the CDR3: TGTGCCATCAGTGAGTCGCTAGCGGGAGGCTCTGGGGCCAACGTCCTGACTTTC. It encodes CAISESLAGGSGANVLTF.

The chain employs TRBV5-1 and TRBJ1-1, with no clear D. Trimming removed 0 bases at V and 4 bases at J, with 13 bases between. Germline assignment: CDR1 SGHRS and CDR2 YFSETQ. The CDR3 runs to 15 residues. CDR3 DNA sequence: TGCGCCAGCAGCTTGGTTATTACGGGAAGCACTGAAGCTTTCTTT. Protein: CASSLVITGSTEAFF.

This clone was seen more than once but under ten times. The CDR3 nucleotides read TGCGCCAGCAGCCCCGGGACTAGCGCATTCAATGAGCAGTTCTTC. It translates to CASSPGTSAFNEQFF. V and J are TRBV4-1 and TRBJ2-1, with 10 bases fitting TRBD2. Germline V CDR1 and CDR2: MGHRA, YSYEKL. V gave up 4 bases and J gave up 6 bases; unmatched junction bases: 6. The CDR3 is 15 amino acids.

The V gene is TRBV25-1, the J gene TRBJ2-1; 7 nucleotides match TRBD2. With 6 bases clipped from V and 1 base from J, the junction kept 15 bases outside the gene matches. Germline CDR1 is MGHDK and CDR2 is SYGVNS. This CDR3 is 18 amino acids long. The chain's CDR3 is CASRAKLGLRDSYNEQFF. CDR3 bases: TGTGCCAGCAGGGCCAAATTGGGACTACGAGATTCCTACAATGAGCAGTTCTTC.

The rearrangement links TRBV18 to TRBJ1-2; 9 nucleotides agree with TRBD1. V gave up 2 bases and J gave up 4 bases; unmatched junction bases: 8. The CDR3 contains 16 residues. CDR1 and CDR2 (germline): KGHSH, LQKENI. The CDR3, as DNA: TGTGCCAGCTCACCAACCAGGGACAGGGCGGTCTATGGCTACACCTTC. It encodes CASSPTRDRAVYGYTF.

The chain couples TRBV6-1 to TRBJ1-3; maybe TRBD1 (5 bases). The CDR3 spans 16 residues. V was trimmed by 4 bases and J by 0 bases, leaving 13 bases between them. CDR1 MNHNS and CDR2 SASEGT come from the germline V gene. The chain's CDR3 is CASSGRDVTSGNTIYF. Here the CDR3 DNA reads TGTGCCAGCAGTGGACGGGACGTAACCTCTGGAAACACCATATATTTT.

This clone showed up just a few times. The V gene is TRBV18, the J gene TRBJ2-2, with D possibly matching TRBD2 (6 bases). Per germline, CDR1 KGHSH and CDR2 LQKENI. The CDR3 spans 15 residues. V lost 3 bases, J lost 6 bases, and 14 bases lay in between. The DNA for the CDR3 is TGTGCCAGCTCACCGCAGACTAGTAGCGCCGGGGAGCTGTTTTTT. Protein sequence: CASSPQTSSAGELFF.

The gene calls are TRBV13 and TRBJ2-7; D remains unclear. This CDR3 region has 13 residues. Germline values: CDR1 PRHDT, CDR2 FYEKMQ (reference sequence). With 5 bases removed from V and 1 base from J, the gap between germline ends came to 9 bases. For the CDR3, the DNA is TGTGCCAGCAGCATGGACGGTTCCTACGAGCAGTACTTC. It yields the protein CASSMDGSYEQYF.

The chain links TRBV27 to TRBJ1-1; the D gene is possibly TRBD1 (6 bases). CDR1 is MNHEY and CDR2 is SMNVEV in the germline V gene (reference sequence). This CDR3 comprises 14 residues. Between the trimmed V and J ends, which lost 2 bases and 3 bases, there was a span of 10 bases. The CDR3 sequence: CASSLRGQYTEAFF. The DNA of the CDR3 is TGTGCCAGCAGTTTACGGGGGCAATACACTGAAGCTTTCTTT.

Here the CDR3 DNA reads TGTGCCAGTAGTATTAAAGCGGGCACTAATGAAAAACTGTTTTTT. Translation: CASSIKAGTNEKLFF. V and J are TRBV19 and TRBJ1-4; D unresolved. Germline V gene data show CDR1 as LNHDA and CDR2 as SQIVND (reference sequence). CDR3 length equals 15 residues. Trimming pared 3 bases from V and 2 bases from J, leaving 10 bases between.

This chain joins TRBV5-1 and TRBJ2-2; the D gene is possibly TRBD1 (5 bases). Germline assignment: CDR1 SGHRS and CDR2 YFSETQ. There are 16 residues in the CDR3. V lost 0 bases to trimming and J lost 0 bases, with 9 bases between them. The CDR3 here is CASSLDPRANTGELFF. Here the CDR3 DNA reads TGCGCCAGCAGCTTGGATCCCAGGGCGAACACCGGGGAGCTGTTTTTT.

The chain employs TRBV19 and TRBJ1-5, with 12 bases that match TRBD1. The germline V gene has CDR1 LNHDA and CDR2 SQIVND (reference sequence). J gave up 2 bases and V 7 bases, and 12 bases lay outside the gene matches. The CDR3 runs to 18 residues. CDR3 in DNA: TGTGCCAGTACCCCACTTCCGGGACAGGGGGCTGGCAATCAGCCCCAGCATTTT. This encodes CASTPLPGQGAGNQPQHF. The full variable domain, its missing parts supplied by reference TRBV19 and TRBJ1-5, is DGGITQSPKYLFRKEGQNVTLSCEQNLNHDAMYWYRQDPGQGLRLIYYSQIVNDFQKGDIAEGYSVSREKKESFPLTVTSAQKNPTAFYLCASTPLPGQGAGNQPQHFGDGTRLSIL.

The chain is built from TRBV10-3 and TRBJ2-7; no clear D. Looked up from germline, CDR1 is ENHRY and CDR2 is SYGVKD. Trimming removed 5 bases at V and 0 bases at J, with 8 bases between. This CDR3 has 13 amino acids. CDR3 residues: CAISPGPSYEQYF. CDR3 DNA sequence: TGTGCCATCAGTCCAGGCCCCTCCTACGAGCAGTACTTC.

The chain recombines TRBV19 with TRBJ2-4; 13 bases fit TRBD2. Germline loops: CDR1 LNHDA, CDR2 SQIVND (reference sequence). The CDR3 is 19 amino acids. V lost 6 bases and J lost 0; bases outside the gene matches: 11. The CDR3 DNA sequence: TGTGCCAGTAGCCTGGGACTAGCGGGGATCTTGCTAGCCAAAAACATTCAGTACTTC. Protein sequence: CASSLGLAGILLAKNIQYF.

With regard to this clone: Germline is not matched at one junction end, which may reflect a read error. This chain links TRBV7-2 with TRBJ2-1; 11 bases match TRBD2. CDR1 is SGHTA, CDR2 FQGNSA, per germline. This CDR3 is 14 amino acids long. CDR3 amino acids: CASSLDSSGRTNVF. Written as DNA, the CDR3 is TGTGCCAGCAGCTTAGACTCTAGCGGGAGGACCAATGTCTTC.

The rearrangement uses TRBV7-9 and TRBJ1-2; D is perhaps TRBD1 (5 bases). From germline, CDR1 is SEHNR and CDR2 FQNEAQ (reference sequence). V gave up 5 bases and J gave up 0 bases, with 13 bases separating them. The CDR3 covers 15 residues. The CDR3 is CASSTLGGANYGYTF. The CDR3 DNA sequence: TGTGCCAGCAGCACCCTCGGGGGGGCTAACTATGGCTACACCTTC.

V is TRBV6-5 and J is TRBJ2-3; the D gene is possibly TRBD2 (6 bases). V dropped 6 bases and J dropped 0 bases, with 7 bases sitting between them. The germline gives CDR1 MNHEY, CDR2 SVGAGI. CDR3 length: 13 residues. The CDR3 loop reads CASRGLSTDTQYF. The CDR3 DNA sequence: TGTGCCAGCAGGGGACTGAGCACAGATACGCAGTATTTT.